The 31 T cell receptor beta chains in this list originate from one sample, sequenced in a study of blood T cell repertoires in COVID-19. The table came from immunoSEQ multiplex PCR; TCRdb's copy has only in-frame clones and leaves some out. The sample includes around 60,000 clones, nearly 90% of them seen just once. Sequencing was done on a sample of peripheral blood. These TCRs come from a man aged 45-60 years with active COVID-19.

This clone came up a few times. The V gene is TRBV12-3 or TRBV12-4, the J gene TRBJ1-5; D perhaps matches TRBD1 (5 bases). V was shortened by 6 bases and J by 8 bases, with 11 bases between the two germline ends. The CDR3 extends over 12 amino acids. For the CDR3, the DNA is TGTGCCAGCAGCGGGGGAGGTAAGCCCCAGCATTTT. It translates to CASSGGGKPQHF.

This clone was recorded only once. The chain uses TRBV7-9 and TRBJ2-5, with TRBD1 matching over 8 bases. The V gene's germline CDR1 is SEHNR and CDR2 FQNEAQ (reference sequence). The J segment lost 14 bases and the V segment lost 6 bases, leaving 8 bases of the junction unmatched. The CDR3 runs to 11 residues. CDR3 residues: CASSRGTGPYF. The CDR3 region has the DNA TGTGCCAGCAGTCGAGGGACAGGACCCTACTTC.

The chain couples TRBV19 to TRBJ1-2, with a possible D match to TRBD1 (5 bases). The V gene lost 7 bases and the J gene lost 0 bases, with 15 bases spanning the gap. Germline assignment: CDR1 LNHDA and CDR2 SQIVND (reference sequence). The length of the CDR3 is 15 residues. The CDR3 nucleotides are TGTGCCAGTATAAGGTCGGAGACAGCTAACTATGGCTACACCTTC. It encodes CASIRSETANYGYTF.

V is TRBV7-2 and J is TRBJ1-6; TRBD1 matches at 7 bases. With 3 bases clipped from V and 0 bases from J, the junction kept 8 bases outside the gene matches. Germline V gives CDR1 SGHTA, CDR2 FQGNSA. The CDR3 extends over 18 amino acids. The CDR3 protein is CASSFKPTGRSYNSPLHF. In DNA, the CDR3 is TGTGCCAGCAGCTTTAAACCGACAGGGCGCTCCTATAATTCACCCCTCCACTTT.

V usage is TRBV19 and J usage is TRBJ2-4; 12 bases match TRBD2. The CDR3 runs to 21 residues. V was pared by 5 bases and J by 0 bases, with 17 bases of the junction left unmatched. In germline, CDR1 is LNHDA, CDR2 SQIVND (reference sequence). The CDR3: CASSPGLAGLRLPLAKNIQYF. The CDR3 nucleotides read TGTGCCAGTAGTCCCGGACTAGCGGGGCTCCGTCTTCCTCTAGCCAAAAACATTCAGTACTTC.

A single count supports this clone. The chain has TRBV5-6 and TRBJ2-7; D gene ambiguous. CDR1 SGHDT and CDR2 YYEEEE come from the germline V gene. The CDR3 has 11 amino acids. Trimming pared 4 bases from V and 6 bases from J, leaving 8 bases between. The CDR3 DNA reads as TGTGCCAGCAGCGTCGTGAGCGAGCAGTACTTC. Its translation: CASSVVSEQYF. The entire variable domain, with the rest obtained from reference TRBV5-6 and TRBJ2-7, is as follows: DAGVTQSPTHLIKTRGQQVTLRCSPKSGHDTVSWYQQALGQGPQFIFQYYEEEERQRGNFPDRFSGHQFPNYSSELNVNALLLGDSALYLCASSVVSEQYFGPGTRLTVT.

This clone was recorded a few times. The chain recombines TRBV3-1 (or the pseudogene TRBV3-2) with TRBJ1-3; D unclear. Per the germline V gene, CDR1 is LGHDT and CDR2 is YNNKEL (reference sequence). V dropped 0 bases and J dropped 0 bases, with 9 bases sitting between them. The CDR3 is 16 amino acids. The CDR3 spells CASSQEWQSSGNTIYF. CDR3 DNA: TGTGCCAGCAGCCAAGAGTGGCAGTCCTCTGGAAACACCATATATTTT.

CDR3 nucleotides: TGTGCCAGTAGTATCGAAAACCAGGGACAGGGGGCGATTCACTATGGCTACACCTTC. Translated: CASSIENQGQGAIHYGYTF. The chain uses TRBV19 and TRBJ1-2; 12 bases map to TRBD1. Germline V CDR1 and CDR2: LNHDA, SQIVND (reference sequence). This CDR3 contains 19 residues. V dropped 3 bases and J dropped 3; count of bases not matched to a gene: 14.

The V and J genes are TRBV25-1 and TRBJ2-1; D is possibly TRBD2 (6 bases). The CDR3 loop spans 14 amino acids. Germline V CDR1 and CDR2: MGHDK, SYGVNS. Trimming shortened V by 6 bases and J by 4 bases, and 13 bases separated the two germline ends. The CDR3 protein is CASREGGTYNEQFF. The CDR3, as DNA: TGTGCCAGCAGGGAAGGTGGGACTTACAATGAGCAGTTCTTC.

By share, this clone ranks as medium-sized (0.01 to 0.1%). CDR3 sequence: CSALRLWGYTF. Written as DNA, the CDR3 is TGCAGTGCCCTACGCCTCTGGGGCTACACCTTC. The chain combines TRBV20-1 with TRBJ1-2; D is ambiguous. Germline CDR1 DFQATT, CDR2 SNEGSKA (reference sequence). Trimming removed 6 bases from V and 8 bases from J, with 13 bases in between. CDR3 length: 11 residues.

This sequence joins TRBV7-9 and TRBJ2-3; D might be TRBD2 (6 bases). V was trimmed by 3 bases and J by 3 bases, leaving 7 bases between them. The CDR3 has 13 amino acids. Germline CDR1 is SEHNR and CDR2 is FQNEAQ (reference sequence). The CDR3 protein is CASSFRGTDTQYF. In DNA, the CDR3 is TGTGCCAGCAGCTTTCGGGGGACAGATACGCAGTATTTT.

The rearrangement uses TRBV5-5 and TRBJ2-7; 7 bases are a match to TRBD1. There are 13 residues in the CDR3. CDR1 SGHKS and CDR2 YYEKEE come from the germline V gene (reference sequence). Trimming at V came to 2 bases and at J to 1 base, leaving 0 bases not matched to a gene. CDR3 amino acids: CASSFRGSYEQYF. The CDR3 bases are TGTGCCAGCAGCTTCAGGGGGTCCTACGAGCAGTACTTC.

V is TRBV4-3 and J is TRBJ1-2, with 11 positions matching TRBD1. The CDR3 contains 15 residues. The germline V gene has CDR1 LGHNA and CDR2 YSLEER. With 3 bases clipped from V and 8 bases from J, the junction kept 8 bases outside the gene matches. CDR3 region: CASSQISGTGGGYTF. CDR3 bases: TGCGCCAGCAGCCAGATATCCGGGACAGGGGGAGGCTACACCTTC.

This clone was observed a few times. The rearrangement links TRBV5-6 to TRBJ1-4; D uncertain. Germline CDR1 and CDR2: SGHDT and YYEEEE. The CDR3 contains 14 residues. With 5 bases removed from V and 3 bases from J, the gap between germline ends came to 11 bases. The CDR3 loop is CASRLGVANEKLFF. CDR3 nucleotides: TGTGCCAGCAGGCTCGGTGTAGCTAATGAAAAACTGTTTTTT.

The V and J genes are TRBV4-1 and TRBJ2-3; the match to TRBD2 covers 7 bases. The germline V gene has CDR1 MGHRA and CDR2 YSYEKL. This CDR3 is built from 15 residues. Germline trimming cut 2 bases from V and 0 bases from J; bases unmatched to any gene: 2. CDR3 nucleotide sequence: TGCGCCAGCAGCCAAAAAGCGGGAAGCACAGATACGCAGTATTTT. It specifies CASSQKAGSTDTQYF.

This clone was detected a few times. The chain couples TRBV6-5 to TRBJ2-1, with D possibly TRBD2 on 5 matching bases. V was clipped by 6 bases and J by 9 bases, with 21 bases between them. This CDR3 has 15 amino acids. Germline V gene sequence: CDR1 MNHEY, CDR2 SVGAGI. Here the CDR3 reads CASRPQLGSAAEQFF. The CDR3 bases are TGTGCCAGCAGACCCCAATTGGGTAGCGCGGCTGAGCAGTTCTTC.

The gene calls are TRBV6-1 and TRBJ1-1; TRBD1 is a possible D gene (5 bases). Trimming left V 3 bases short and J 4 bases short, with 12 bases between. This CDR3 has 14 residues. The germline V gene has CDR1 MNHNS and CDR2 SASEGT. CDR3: CASSDPHRGTEAFF. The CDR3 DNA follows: TGTGCCAGCAGTGATCCCCATAGGGGCACTGAAGCTTTCTTT.

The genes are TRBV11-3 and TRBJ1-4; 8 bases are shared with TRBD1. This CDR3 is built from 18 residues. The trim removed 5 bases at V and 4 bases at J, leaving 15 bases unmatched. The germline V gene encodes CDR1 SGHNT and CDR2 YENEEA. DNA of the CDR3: TGTGCCAGCAGCGACAGGGGCGAAGGAAGAGTGTGTAATGAAAAACTGTTTTTT. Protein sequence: CASSDRGEGRVCNEKLFF.

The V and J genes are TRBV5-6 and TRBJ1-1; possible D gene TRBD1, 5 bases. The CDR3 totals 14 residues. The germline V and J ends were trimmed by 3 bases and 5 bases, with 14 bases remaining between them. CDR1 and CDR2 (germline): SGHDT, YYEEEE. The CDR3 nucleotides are TGTGCCAGCAGCTCTGCAAGGGGATGGACTGAAGCTTTCTTT. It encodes CASSSARGWTEAFF.

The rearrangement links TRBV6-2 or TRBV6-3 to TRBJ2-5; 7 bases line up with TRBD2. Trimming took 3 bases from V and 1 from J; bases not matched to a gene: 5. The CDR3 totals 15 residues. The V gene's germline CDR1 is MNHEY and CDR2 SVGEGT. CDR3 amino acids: CASSYWGGTQETQYF. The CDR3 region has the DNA TGTGCCAGCAGTTATTGGGGGGGGACCCAAGAGACCCAGTACTTC.

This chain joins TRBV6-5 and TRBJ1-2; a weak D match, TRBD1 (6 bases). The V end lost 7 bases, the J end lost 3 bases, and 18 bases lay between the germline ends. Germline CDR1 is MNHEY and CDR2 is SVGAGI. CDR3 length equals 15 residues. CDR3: CASTRGSLSHYGYTF. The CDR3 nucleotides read TGTGCCAGCACCAGGGGCAGCCTTTCACACTATGGCTACACCTTC.

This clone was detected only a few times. Here the CDR3 reads CASSRRGGAETQYF. The CDR3 region has the DNA TGTGCCAGCAGTCGCCGAGGAGGGGCGGAGACCCAGTACTTC. V usage is TRBV14 and J usage is TRBJ2-5; a weak D match, TRBD2 (6 bases). Looked up from germline, CDR1 is SGHDN and CDR2 is FVKESK. CDR3 length equals 14 residues. Trimming left V 6 bases short and J 5 bases short, with 16 bases between.

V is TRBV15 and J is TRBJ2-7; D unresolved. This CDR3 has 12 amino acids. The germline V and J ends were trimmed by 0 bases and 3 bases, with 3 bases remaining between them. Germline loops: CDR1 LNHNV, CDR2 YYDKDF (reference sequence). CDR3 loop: CATSRDFYEQYF. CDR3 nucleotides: TGTGCCACCAGCAGAGACTTCTACGAGCAGTACTTC.

The CDR3 DNA reads as TGTGCCAGCAGTTACTCGCTAGTTGGTGAGACCCAGTACTTC. Protein: CASSYSLVGETQYF. V usage is TRBV6-5 and J usage is TRBJ2-5, with D uncertain. The CDR3 is 14 amino acids. Trimming cost V 0 bases and J 5 bases, with 10 bases left between them. Germline V CDR1 and CDR2: MNHEY, SVGAGI.

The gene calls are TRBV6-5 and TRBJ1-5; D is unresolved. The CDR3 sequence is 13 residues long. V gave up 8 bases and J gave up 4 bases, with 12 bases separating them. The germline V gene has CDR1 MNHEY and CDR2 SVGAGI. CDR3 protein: CASQGAGNQPQHF. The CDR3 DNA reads TGTGCCAGCCAAGGCGCCGGGAATCAGCCCCAGCATTTT.

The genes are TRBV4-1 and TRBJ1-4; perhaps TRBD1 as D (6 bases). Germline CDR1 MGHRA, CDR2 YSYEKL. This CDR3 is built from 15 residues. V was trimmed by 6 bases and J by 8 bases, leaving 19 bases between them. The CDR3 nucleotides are TGCGCCAGCAGACCTCTCACAGGGTCTGGGGAAAAACTGTTTTTT. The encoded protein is CASRPLTGSGEKLFF.

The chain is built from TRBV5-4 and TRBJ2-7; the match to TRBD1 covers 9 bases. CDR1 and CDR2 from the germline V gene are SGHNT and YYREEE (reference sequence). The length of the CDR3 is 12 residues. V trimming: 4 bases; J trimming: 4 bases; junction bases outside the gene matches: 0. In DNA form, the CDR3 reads TGTGCCAGCAGCGGGACAGGGTACGAGCAGTACTTC. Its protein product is CASSGTGYEQYF.

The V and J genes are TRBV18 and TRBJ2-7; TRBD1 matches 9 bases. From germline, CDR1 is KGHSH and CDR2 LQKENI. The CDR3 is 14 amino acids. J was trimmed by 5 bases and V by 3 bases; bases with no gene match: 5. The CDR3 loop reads CASSPRDRANEQYF. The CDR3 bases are TGTGCCAGCTCACCCCGGGACAGGGCCAACGAGCAGTACTTC.

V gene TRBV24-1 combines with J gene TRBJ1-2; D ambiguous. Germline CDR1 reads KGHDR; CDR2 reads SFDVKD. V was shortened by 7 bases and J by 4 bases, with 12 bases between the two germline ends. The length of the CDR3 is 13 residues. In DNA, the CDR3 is TGTGCCACCAGCGGAGGGCCCGGCTATGGCTACACCTTC. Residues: CATSGGPGYGYTF.

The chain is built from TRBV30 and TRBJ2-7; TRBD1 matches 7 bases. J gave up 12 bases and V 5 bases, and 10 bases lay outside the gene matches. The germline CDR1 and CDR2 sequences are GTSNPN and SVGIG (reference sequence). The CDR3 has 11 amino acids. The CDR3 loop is CAWAGTGDLYF. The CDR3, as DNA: TGTGCCTGGGCCGGAACAGGGGACCTGTACTTC.

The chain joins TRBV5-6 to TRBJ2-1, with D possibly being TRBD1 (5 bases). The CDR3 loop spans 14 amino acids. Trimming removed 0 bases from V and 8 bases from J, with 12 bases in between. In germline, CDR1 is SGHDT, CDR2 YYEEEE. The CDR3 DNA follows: TGTGCCAGCAGCTTGGGACGCAGGGTGGATGAGCAGTTCTTC. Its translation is CASSLGRRVDEQFF.